This TCR beta chain was profiled in a study of T cells in Graves' hyperthyroidism and ophthalmopathy. Overall study results and limits: Before onset, by a median of approximately 6.2 months, the model predicted ophthalmopathy. In blood, most of the thyroid clonotypes expanded above 0.001 were also present. A model of 13 V-J pairs discriminated ophthalmopathy from stable hyperthyroidism.

This clonotype was seen many times. The antigen is not known. The CDR3 loop spans 16 amino acids. The germline CDR1 and CDR2 sequences are LNHNV and YYDKDF (reference sequence). V gave up 1 base and J gave up 5 bases; unmatched junction bases: 6. The TCR beta CDR3 regions underwent amplification using RNA transcripts as the source. HTBI primers drove first-round RT-PCR of the TCR CDR3. MiXCR, run by TCRdb on the multiplex PCR reads, gives a single entry per CDR3 protein. This sample carries roughly 500,000 distinct CDR3 sequences, approximately 48% of them seen once, and the ten largest clones take around 47%. Clinical symptoms, serum thyroxine, TRAb, thyroid ultrasound and orbital computed tomography established diagnosis.

The material sequenced was peripheral blood or thyroid tissue (not recorded which). V and J are TRBV15 and TRBJ2-2, with 8 bases matching TRBD1. This TCR came from an adult woman with Graves' disease, either hyperthyroidism or ophthalmopathy (not recorded which). The CDR3 region has the DNA TGTGCCACCAGCAGAGGCCCAGGGGGCTGGACCGGGGAGCTGTTTTTT. Protein: CATSRGPGGWTGELFF.